This TCR beta chain was identified in a study of CD8+ T cells in alopecia areata. Study-wide context: Treated patients took oral tofacitinib at 5 to 10 mg twice daily. Once tofacitinib had been taken for 6 to 18 months, 6 months off drug followed. Findings of the study overall: How baseline CD8+ expansion relates to response remains uncertain (there was one nonresponder). Sequencing of scalp samples also includes resident alphabeta T cells from normal skin.

Germline CDR1 is MNHNY and CDR2 is SVGAGI (reference sequence). Between the trimmed V and J ends, which lost 2 bases and 7 bases, there was a span of 15 bases. The CDR3 has 15 residues. Extracted RNA was reverse transcribed into cDNA, the sequencing template. This table comes from immunoSEQ multiplex PCR, and its TCRdb copy is limited to in-frame clones, with some not included. This table has approximately 200,000 clones, 60% to 70% appearing once. Described treatment: oral pan-JAK inhibitor, 5-10 mg twice daily. In regard to this clone: Its antigen is still unknown.

The sample here was CD4+ T cells sorted from blood, taken at week 4, from a patient treated with tofacitinib. The chain carries TRBV6-6 and TRBJ1-5; unclear D gene. This clonotype originated in a human donor with alopecia areata. The CDR3 reads CASSYRERRRQPQHF. In nucleotides, the CDR3 is TGTGCCAGCAGTTACCGTGAGCGGAGGCGCCAGCCCCAGCATTTT.